The rows below give T cell receptor beta chains drawn from one sample of a study of cytomegalovirus exposure and HLA in healthy donors. Clones were sequenced by immunoSEQ multiplex PCR, and TCRdb holds only the in-frame ones, with some missing. This sample has roughly 120,000 clones, with around four fifths found just once. Sequenced material: PBMCs. Source of these receptors: a male donor in good health and CMV-seropositive. CDR3s include the opening cysteine and the closing phenylalanine or tryptophan. Fields, in order: V gene, clone size, CDR3 length, J gene, D gene, CDR3 DNA, CDR3 protein. A D gene is named only where the DNA matches it firmly. Clone size is stated in some rows and not others, as once, few, many or a class when expanded.

V gene: TRBV30
clone size: few
CDR3 length: 14
J gene: TRBJ1-1
D gene: -
CDR3 DNA: TGTGCCTGGAACGGGGGGTTCAGTGGCACTGAAGCTTTCTTT
CDR3 protein: CAWNGGFSGTEAFF

V gene: TRBV25-1
clone size: -
CDR3 length: 15
J gene: TRBJ2-1
D gene: TRBD1
CDR3 DNA: TGTGCCAGCAGTGAAACAGGGGGCCGATACAATGAGCAGTTCTTC
CDR3 protein: CASSETGGRYNEQFF

V gene: TRBV28
clone size: -
CDR3 length: 14
J gene: TRBJ2-5
D gene: -
CDR3 DNA: TGTGCCAGCAGTTCCCCTACGGGAGTAGGGACCCAGTACTTC
CDR3 protein: CASSSPTGVGTQYF

V gene: TRBV7-9
clone size: -
CDR3 length: 15
J gene: TRBJ2-3
D gene: -
CDR3 DNA: TGTGCCAGCAGCTTGTACAACCCTTGGACAGATACGCAGTATTTT
CDR3 protein: CASSLYNPWTDTQYF

V gene: TRBV4-3
clone size: -
CDR3 length: 17
J gene: TRBJ2-4
D gene: TRBD2
CDR3 DNA: TGCGCCAGCAGCCGCCGCCTAGCGGGAAAGGCCAAAAACATTCAGTACTTC
CDR3 protein: CASSRRLAGKAKNIQYF

V gene: TRBV14
clone size: once
CDR3 length: 14
J gene: TRBJ2-7
D gene: -
CDR3 DNA: TGTGCCAGCAGCGGCCCTAGGGAGCTGGACGAGCAGTACTTC
CDR3 protein: CASSGPRELDEQYF

V gene: TRBV27
clone size: -
CDR3 length: 16
J gene: TRBJ2-7
D gene: TRBD1
CDR3 DNA: TGTGCCAGCAGTTCCTTAAGAGAGACAGGGGTCGACGAGCAGTACTTC
CDR3 protein: CASSSLRETGVDEQYF

V gene: TRBV27
clone size: -
CDR3 length: 13
J gene: TRBJ1-1
D gene: TRBD1
CDR3 DNA: TGTGCCAGCAGTCGACAGGGTTACACTGAAGCTTTCTTT
CDR3 protein: CASSRQGYTEAFF

V gene: TRBV6-1
clone size: -
CDR3 length: 16
J gene: TRBJ2-7
D gene: -
CDR3 DNA: TGTGCCAGCAGTGGAGGCTTTAGGATTAACTCCTACGAGCAGTACTTC
CDR3 protein: CASSGGFRINSYEQYF

V gene: TRBV6-5
clone size: -
CDR3 length: 15
J gene: TRBJ2-1
D gene: TRBD2
CDR3 DNA: TGTGCCAGCAGTTCTCTAGCGGGACGGGACAATGAGCAGTTCTTC
CDR3 protein: CASSSLAGRDNEQFF

V gene: TRBV11-2
clone size: -
CDR3 length: 17
J gene: TRBJ2-1
D gene: -
CDR3 DNA: TGTGCCAGCAGCTCACGGAAAGGGGTCCCGGAATACAATGAGCAGTTCTTC
CDR3 protein: CASSSRKGVPEYNEQFF

V gene: TRBV28
clone size: -
CDR3 length: 15
J gene: TRBJ1-5
D gene: TRBD1
CDR3 DNA: TGTGCCAGCAGCTCCCGAGCAGGGGGCGAGCAGCCCCAGCATTTT
CDR3 protein: CASSSRAGGEQPQHF

V gene: TRBV5-4
clone size: -
CDR3 length: 14
J gene: TRBJ2-1
D gene: TRBD2
CDR3 DNA: TGTGCCAGCAGCTTCGGGGGAGGGACCAATGAGCAGTTCTTC
CDR3 protein: CASSFGGGTNEQFF

V gene: TRBV23-1
clone size: few
CDR3 length: 14
J gene: TRBJ2-7
D gene: TRBD1
CDR3 DNA: TGCGCCAGCAGCCCACGGCAGGGGGATAACGAGCAGTACTTC
CDR3 protein: CASSPRQGDNEQYF

V gene: TRBV5-6
clone size: -
CDR3 length: 15
J gene: TRBJ2-6
D gene: -
CDR3 DNA: TGTGCCAGCAGCGGGCCCTACTCTGGGGCCAACGTCCTGACTTTC
CDR3 protein: CASSGPYSGANVLTF

V gene: TRBV18
clone size: few
CDR3 length: 14
J gene: TRBJ2-3
D gene: -
CDR3 DNA: TGTGCCAGCTCACCAGAGGCCCATACAGATACGCAGTATTTT
CDR3 protein: CASSPEAHTDTQYF

V gene: TRBV19
clone size: once
CDR3 length: 14
J gene: TRBJ2-5
D gene: TRBD2
CDR3 DNA: TGTGCCAGTAGTATGAGCGGGAGATTGGAGACCCAGTACTTC
CDR3 protein: CASSMSGRLETQYF

V gene: TRBV28
clone size: -
CDR3 length: 13
J gene: TRBJ2-4
D gene: -
CDR3 DNA: TGTGCCAGCAGTCGACTAGCCAAAAACATTCAGTACTTC
CDR3 protein: CASSRLAKNIQYF

V gene: TRBV27
clone size: -
CDR3 length: 14
J gene: TRBJ2-7
D gene: -
CDR3 DNA: TGTGCCAGCAGCCCAAGGGCAGGGTCCTACGAGCAGTACTTC
CDR3 protein: CASSPRAGSYEQYF

V gene: TRBV6-4
clone size: -
CDR3 length: 15
J gene: TRBJ2-7
D gene: TRBD1
CDR3 DNA: TGTGCCAGCAGGGCCTATCCAGGGGGCGCCTACGAGCAGTACTTC
CDR3 protein: CASRAYPGGAYEQYF

V gene: TRBV27
clone size: -
CDR3 length: 13
J gene: TRBJ2-1
D gene: -
CDR3 DNA: TGTGCCAGCAGCGTACGAGGATTCAATGAGCAGTTCTTC
CDR3 protein: CASSVRGFNEQFF

V gene: TRBV7-3
clone size: -
CDR3 length: 16
J gene: TRBJ2-1
D gene: -
CDR3 DNA: TGTGCCAGCAGCTTGGTCGGCCGGAGCTCCTACAATGAGCAGTTCTTC
CDR3 protein: CASSLVGRSSYNEQFF

V gene: TRBV19
clone size: -
CDR3 length: 16
J gene: TRBJ2-7
D gene: -
CDR3 DNA: TGTGCCAGTAGTGGGGATCGACAGGAAACTTCCTACGAGCAGTACTTC
CDR3 protein: CASSGDRQETSYEQYF

V gene: TRBV30
clone size: -
CDR3 length: 13
J gene: TRBJ1-5
D gene: -
CDR3 DNA: TGTGCCTCCTCCTTTGGTGGCTATCAGCCCCAGCATTTT
CDR3 protein: CASSFGGYQPQHF

V gene: TRBV4-3
clone size: -
CDR3 length: 11
J gene: TRBJ1-2
D gene: -
CDR3 DNA: TGCGCCAGCAGCTCTGTCGAGGGCTACACCTTC
CDR3 protein: CASSSVEGYTF

V gene: TRBV28
clone size: -
CDR3 length: 16
J gene: TRBJ2-1
D gene: -
CDR3 DNA: TGTGCCAGCAGCCTTACCGCGAGACTACAGTACAATGAGCAGTTCTTC
CDR3 protein: CASSLTARLQYNEQFF

V gene: TRBV5-1
clone size: -
CDR3 length: 14
J gene: TRBJ2-7
D gene: TRBD2
CDR3 DNA: TGCGCCAGCAGCCCCGTTGGCGGGAGAATCGAGCAGTACTTC
CDR3 protein: CASSPVGGRIEQYF

V gene: TRBV11-2
clone size: -
CDR3 length: 14
J gene: TRBJ1-4
D gene: TRBD1
CDR3 DNA: TGTGCCAGCAGCCCGGACAGGGGAGGTGAAAAACTGTTTTTT
CDR3 protein: CASSPDRGGEKLFF

V gene: TRBV7-2
clone size: -
CDR3 length: 15
J gene: TRBJ1-2
D gene: TRBD1
CDR3 DNA: TGTGCCAGCAGCGACAAGGGACAGACTAACTATGGCTACACCTTC
CDR3 protein: CASSDKGQTNYGYTF

V gene: TRBV5-4
clone size: -
CDR3 length: 14
J gene: TRBJ2-3
D gene: -
CDR3 DNA: TGTGCCAGCAGCTTCAGCCAGGTCTTAGATACGCAGTATTTT
CDR3 protein: CASSFSQVLDTQYF

V gene: TRBV7-8
clone size: -
CDR3 length: 19
J gene: TRBJ1-5
D gene: -
CDR3 DNA: TGTGCCAGCAGCTCCGGACAGAACCTACGAGGGGGTTTAGATCAGCCCCAGCATTTT
CDR3 protein: CASSSGQNLRGGLDQPQHF

V gene: TRBV7-9
clone size: -
CDR3 length: 14
J gene: TRBJ2-1
D gene: TRBD2
CDR3 DNA: TGTGCCAGCAGCGACCGGACTAGCGGAAATGAGCAGTTCTTC
CDR3 protein: CASSDRTSGNEQFF

V gene: TRBV6-1
clone size: -
CDR3 length: 12
J gene: TRBJ2-1
D gene: -
CDR3 DNA: TGTGCCAGCAGTGGCCAGAACAATGAGCAGTTCTTC
CDR3 protein: CASSGQNNEQFF

V gene: TRBV10-3
clone size: -
CDR3 length: 15
J gene: TRBJ2-7
D gene: TRBD2
CDR3 DNA: TGTGCCATCAGTGGCGAGGAGCGGGAGGCCCTCGAGCAGTACTTC
CDR3 protein: CAISGEEREALEQYF

V gene: TRBV4-3
clone size: -
CDR3 length: 15
J gene: TRBJ1-3
D gene: -
CDR3 DNA: TGCGCCAGCAGCCAAGATCCAGGGACTGGAAACACCATATATTTT
CDR3 protein: CASSQDPGTGNTIYF

V gene: TRBV2
clone size: -
CDR3 length: 12
J gene: TRBJ1-1
D gene: -
CDR3 DNA: TGTGCCAGCATAAAAGGTACGGGTGAGGCTTTCTTT
CDR3 protein: CASIKGTGEAFF

V gene: TRBV28
clone size: -
CDR3 length: 18
J gene: TRBJ2-7
D gene: -
CDR3 DNA: TGTGCCAGCAGCCCCACCTGGACGGCCCGCGCCGGGGTACGTGAGCAGTACTTC
CDR3 protein: CASSPTWTARAGVREQYF

V gene: TRBV13
clone size: -
CDR3 length: 15
J gene: TRBJ2-7
D gene: -
CDR3 DNA: TGTGCCAGCAGCTTAGCGGCGGTCAGCTCCTACGAGCAGTACTTC
CDR3 protein: CASSLAAVSSYEQYF

V gene: TRBV27
clone size: -
CDR3 length: 13
J gene: TRBJ1-3
D gene: -
CDR3 DNA: TGTGCCAGCAGCCCAGTCTCTGGAAACACCATATATTTT
CDR3 protein: CASSPVSGNTIYF

V gene: TRBV29-1
clone size: -
CDR3 length: 13
J gene: TRBJ1-2
D gene: -
CDR3 DNA: TGCAGCGTTGAGAGGGCAGCGTACTATGGCTACACCTTC
CDR3 protein: CSVERAAYYGYTF

V gene: TRBV28
clone size: few
CDR3 length: 19
J gene: TRBJ2-3
D gene: TRBD2
CDR3 DNA: TGTGCCAGCAGTTCTCCTCGAACTAGCGGGGAGGGATACTCAGATACGCAGTATTTT
CDR3 protein: CASSSPRTSGEGYSDTQYF

V gene: TRBV6-5
clone size: few
CDR3 length: 15
J gene: TRBJ2-5
D gene: TRBD2
CDR3 DNA: TGTGCCAGCAGGGCAGGGACTAGCGGGCAAGAGACCCAGTACTTC
CDR3 protein: CASRAGTSGQETQYF

V gene: TRBV6-4
clone size: -
CDR3 length: 14
J gene: TRBJ2-1
D gene: -
CDR3 DNA: TGTGCCAGCAGCCCCCGGGGGGCGCGGAATGAGCAGTTCTTC
CDR3 protein: CASSPRGARNEQFF

V gene: TRBV28
clone size: once
CDR3 length: 18
J gene: TRBJ2-6
D gene: TRBD1
CDR3 DNA: TGTGCCAGCAGCGGACAGGGGGGAAAACTCTCTGGGGCCAACGTCCTGACTTTC
CDR3 protein: CASSGQGGKLSGANVLTF

V gene: TRBV5-6
clone size: -
CDR3 length: 16
J gene: TRBJ1-5
D gene: TRBD1
CDR3 DNA: TGTGCCAGCAGCTTGACGCGGACAGGGGGGAATCAGCCCCAGCATTTT
CDR3 protein: CASSLTRTGGNQPQHF

V gene: TRBV30
clone size: few
CDR3 length: 12
J gene: TRBJ1-2
D gene: -
CDR3 DNA: TGTGCCTGGATGGGGGCAGGCTATGGCTACACCTTC
CDR3 protein: CAWMGAGYGYTF

V gene: TRBV7-9
clone size: -
CDR3 length: 19
J gene: TRBJ1-2
D gene: -
CDR3 DNA: TGTTCCAGCAGCTTATCGGGTTCAGGGCGCCAACCTATCCGCTATGGCTACACCTTC
CDR3 protein: CSSSLSGSGRQPIRYGYTF

V gene: TRBV25-1
clone size: -
CDR3 length: 14
J gene: TRBJ1-6
D gene: -
CDR3 DNA: TGTGCCAGCAACAACAAGGGGCGAGATTCACCCCTCCACTTT
CDR3 protein: CASNNKGRDSPLHF

V gene: TRBV29-1
clone size: -
CDR3 length: 14
J gene: TRBJ2-1
D gene: TRBD2
CDR3 DNA: TGCAGCGGTTCCGGCGGGGGATCCTACAATGAGCAGTTCTTC
CDR3 protein: CSGSGGGSYNEQFF

V gene: TRBV27
clone size: -
CDR3 length: 14
J gene: TRBJ2-5
D gene: -
CDR3 DNA: TGTGCCAGCAGTTTTTTAGACAGAAAAGAGACCCAGTACTTC
CDR3 protein: CASSFLDRKETQYF

V gene: TRBV29-1
clone size: -
CDR3 length: 11
J gene: TRBJ1-2
D gene: -
CDR3 DNA: TGCAGCGTTGTAGGGGACTATGGCTACACCTTC
CDR3 protein: CSVVGDYGYTF

V gene: TRBV29-1
clone size: -
CDR3 length: 13
J gene: TRBJ2-3
D gene: -
CDR3 DNA: TGCAGCGTTGATGGTAGCAACACAGATACGCAGTATTTT
CDR3 protein: CSVDGSNTDTQYF

V gene: TRBV7-2
clone size: -
CDR3 length: 15
J gene: TRBJ2-1
D gene: TRBD2
CDR3 DNA: TGTGCCAGCAGCCCCGATGCTAGCGGGAGCTATGAGCAGTTCTTC
CDR3 protein: CASSPDASGSYEQFF

V gene: TRBV9
clone size: -
CDR3 length: 15
J gene: TRBJ1-3
D gene: TRBD1
CDR3 DNA: TGTGCCAGCAGCGTAGGTTTAGGGGGCTTAAACACCATATATTTT
CDR3 protein: CASSVGLGGLNTIYF

V gene: TRBV30
clone size: -
CDR3 length: 11
J gene: TRBJ1-1
D gene: -
CDR3 DNA: TGTGCCTGGAGTTTCTTCACTGAAGCTTTCTTT
CDR3 protein: CAWSFFTEAFF

V gene: TRBV29-1
clone size: -
CDR3 length: 12
J gene: TRBJ2-3
D gene: -
CDR3 DNA: TGCAGCGTTGAACTCCTCCCAGATACGCAGTATTTT
CDR3 protein: CSVELLPDTQYF